A single sample is the source of the 3 T cell receptor beta chains below, sequenced in a study of blood T cell repertoires in COVID-19. Assay used: immunoSEQ multiplex PCR; TCRdb lists only in-frame clones, some missing. The sample contains under 200,000 clones, about 83% of which appear only once. Sequencing used peripheral blood. Source of these receptors: a man in his 60s with acute or convalescent COVID-19.

The chain is built from TRBV7-9 and TRBJ2-3; no clear D gene. The CDR3 is made up of 12 amino acids. Trimming took off 5 bases at V and 2 bases at J, with 5 bases between the two ends. Germline V lookup: CDR1 SEHNR, CDR2 FQNEAQ (reference sequence). This CDR3 is CASSPDTDTQYF. The CDR3 DNA sequence: TGTGCCAGCAGCCCAGACACAGATACGCAGTATTTT.

The rearrangement joins TRBV7-3 to TRBJ1-6; D might be TRBD1 (5 bases). Looked up from germline, CDR1 is SGHTA and CDR2 is FQGTGA. The V gene lost 4 bases and the J gene lost 13 bases, with 11 bases spanning the gap. The CDR3 totals 12 residues. As DNA, the CDR3 is TGTGCCAGCAGCTCGGGACTTTCGCCCCTCCACTTT. Its protein is CASSSGLSPLHF.

The rearrangement uses TRBV27 and TRBJ2-7; perhaps TRBD1 as D (6 bases). The V end lost 5 bases, the J end lost 2 bases, and 10 bases lay between the germline ends. CDR3 length equals 13 residues. In germline, CDR1 is MNHEY, CDR2 SMNVEV (reference sequence). CDR3 residues: CASSPRTAYEQYF. The CDR3 DNA reads as TGTGCCAGCAGTCCCCGGACAGCCTACGAGCAGTACTTC.